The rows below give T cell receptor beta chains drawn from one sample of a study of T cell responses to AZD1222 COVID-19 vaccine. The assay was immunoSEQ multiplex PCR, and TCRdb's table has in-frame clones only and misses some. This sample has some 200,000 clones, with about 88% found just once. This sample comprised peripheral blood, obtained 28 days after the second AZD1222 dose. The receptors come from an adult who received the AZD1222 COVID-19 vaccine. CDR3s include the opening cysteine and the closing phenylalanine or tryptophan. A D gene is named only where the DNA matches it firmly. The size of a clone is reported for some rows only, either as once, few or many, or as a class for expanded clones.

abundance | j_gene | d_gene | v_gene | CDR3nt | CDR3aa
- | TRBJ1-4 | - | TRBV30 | TGTGCCTGGAGTGTGGCTGGGCGCGAAAAACTGTTTTTT | CAWSVAGREKLFF
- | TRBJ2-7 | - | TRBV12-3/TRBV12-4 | TGTGCCAGCAGTCCGATAACCTACGAGCAGTACTTC | CASSPITYEQYF
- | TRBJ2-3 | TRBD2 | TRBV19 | TGTGCCAGTAACAGGAGGGCGGGAGGGCCACTCGACACAGATACGCAGTATTTT | CASNRRAGGPLDTDTQYF
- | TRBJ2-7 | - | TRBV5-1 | TGCGCCAGCAGCCGGGGACGTCCGATGGGGGCCGAGCAGTACTTC | CASSRGRPMGAEQYF
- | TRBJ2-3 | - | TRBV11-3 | TGTGCCAGCAGCGGCCCCCCGGGGGCGCAGTATTTT | CASSGPPGAQYF
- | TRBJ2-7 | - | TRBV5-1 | TGCGCCAGCAGCCCCTGGGACCGATCCTACGAGCAGTACTTC | CASSPWDRSYEQYF
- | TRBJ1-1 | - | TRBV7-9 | TGTGCCAGCAGCTCCTTCGCGGACCTCATGAACACTGAAGCTTTCTTT | CASSSFADLMNTEAFF
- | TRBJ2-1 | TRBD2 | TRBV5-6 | TGTGCCAGCAGCTCACTAGCGGGAGAAAACTACAATGAGCAGTTCTTC | CASSSLAGENYNEQFF
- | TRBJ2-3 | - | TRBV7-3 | TGTGCCAGCAGCTTAGGACTCGGTGGAGATACGCAGTATTTT | CASSLGLGGDTQYF
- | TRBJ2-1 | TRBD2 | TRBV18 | TGTGCCAGCTCACCACAAAGCGGGAGTATCAACAATGAGCAGTTCTTC | CASSPQSGSINNEQFF
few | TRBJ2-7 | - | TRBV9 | TGTGCCAGCAGCACTGGACTTCACTACGAGCAGTACTTC | CASSTGLHYEQYF
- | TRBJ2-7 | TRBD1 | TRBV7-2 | TGTGCCAGCAGCTTATCCCGACAGGGTAGGCAGTACTTC | CASSLSRQGRQYF
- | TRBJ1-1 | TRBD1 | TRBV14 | TGTGCCAGCAGCCAGGGAGGGGGCTATACTGAAGCTTTCTTT | CASSQGGGYTEAFF
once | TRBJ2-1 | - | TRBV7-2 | TGTGCCAGCAGGCGATCGGGCCGCACCTACAATGAGCAGTTCTTC | CASRRSGRTYNEQFF
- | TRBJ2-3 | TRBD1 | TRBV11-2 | TGTGCCAGCAGCTTAGGGGGACAGGGTAGCACAGATACGCAGTATTTT | CASSLGGQGSTDTQYF
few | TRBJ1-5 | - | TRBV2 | TGTGCCAGCAGTGTGTTCCAGGGAATTGATCAGCCCCAGCATTTT | CASSVFQGIDQPQHF
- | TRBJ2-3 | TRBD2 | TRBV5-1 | TGCGCCAGCAGCCTGGGGACTAGCGGACCCACAGATACGCAGTATTTT | CASSLGTSGPTDTQYF
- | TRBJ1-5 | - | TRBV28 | TGTGCCAGCAGTCCCCGGGGAAGGATTAATCAGCCCCAGCATTTT | CASSPRGRINQPQHF
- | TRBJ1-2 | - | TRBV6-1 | TGTGCCAGCAGTGAAGTTCCAGGGCACTATGGCTACACCTTC | CASSEVPGHYGYTF
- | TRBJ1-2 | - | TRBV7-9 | TGTGCCAGCAGCCCCCCGGGAAGGGAGGGCTACACCTTC | CASSPPGREGYTF
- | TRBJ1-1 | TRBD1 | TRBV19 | TGTGCCAGTAGTATCTGGCAGGGGGGGAACACTGAAGCTTTCTTT | CASSIWQGGNTEAFF
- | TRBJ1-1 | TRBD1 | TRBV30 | TGTGCCTGGAGGAGGGGACAGACCAACACTGAAGCTTTCTTT | CAWRRGQTNTEAFF
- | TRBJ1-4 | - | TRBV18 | TGTGCCAGCTCCCCGGACGGGCCGTTTAATGAAAAACTGTTTTTT | CASSPDGPFNEKLFF
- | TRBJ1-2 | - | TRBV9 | TGTGCCAGCAGCGTAGTTAAGGGCAGCGCAACCTTC | CASSVVKGSATF
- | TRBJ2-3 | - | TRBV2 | TGTGCCAGCAGGACAGGAGACACAGATACGCAGTATTTT | CASRTGDTDTQYF
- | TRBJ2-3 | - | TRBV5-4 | TGTGCCAGCAGCTTGAGGACGACCACAGATACGCAGTATTTT | CASSLRTTTDTQYF
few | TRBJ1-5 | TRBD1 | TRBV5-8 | TGTGCCAGCAGCTTTGACAGGGCCAATCAGCCCCAGCATTTT | CASSFDRANQPQHF
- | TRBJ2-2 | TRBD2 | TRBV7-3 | TGTGCCAGCAGCCCGGGACTAGCCGTGAACACCGGGGAGCTGTTTTTT | CASSPGLAVNTGELFF
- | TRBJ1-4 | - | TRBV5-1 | TGCGCCAGCAGCTTGGAGGGCCCAGGGGAAAAACTGTTTTTT | CASSLEGPGEKLFF
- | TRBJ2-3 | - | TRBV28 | TGTGCCAGCAGTTTACCCCTTCCGGGAGCCGCAGATACGCAGTATTTT | CASSLPLPGAADTQYF
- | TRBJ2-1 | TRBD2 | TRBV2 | TGTGCCAGCAAGGGGGCTAGCGGGAGTGGAGAGCAGTTCTTC | CASKGASGSGEQFF
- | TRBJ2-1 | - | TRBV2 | TGTGCCAGCAGTTCCCGTGGGAGGGGGGGAGCGGGCCAGAACAATGAGCAGTTCTTC | CASSSRGRGGAGQNNEQFF
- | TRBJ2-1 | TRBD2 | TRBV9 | TGTGCCAGCAGCCTCGCCGGGACTAGCTCGTACAATGAGCAGTTCTTC | CASSLAGTSSYNEQFF
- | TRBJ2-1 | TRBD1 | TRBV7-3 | TGTGCCAGCAGCCCCTCTGCGGGACAGGCGTATGAGCAGTTCTTC | CASSPSAGQAYEQFF
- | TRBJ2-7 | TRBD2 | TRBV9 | TGTGCCAGCAGCGTGGGACTAGCGGGGATTTCCTACGACGGGCAGTACTTC | CASSVGLAGISYDGQYF
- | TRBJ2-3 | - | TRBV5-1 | TGCGCCAGCACTTCGAGTTTGGTGACAGATACGCAGTATTTT | CASTSSLVTDTQYF
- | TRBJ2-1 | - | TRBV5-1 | TGCGCCAGCAGTTCGGACGGTAGCTCCTACAATGAGCAGTTCTTC | CASSSDGSSYNEQFF
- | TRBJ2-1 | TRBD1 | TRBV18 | TGTGCCAGCTCACCAAGGGACAGGGTATTCCAACCCGCGTTCTTC | CASSPRDRVFQPAFF
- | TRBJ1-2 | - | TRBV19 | TGTGCCAGTAGTCCAAGCTACTCGATGGGTGGCTACACCTTC | CASSPSYSMGGYTF
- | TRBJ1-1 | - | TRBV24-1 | TGTGCCACCAGGGGGGCAGAGAACACTGAAGCTTTCTTT | CATRGAENTEAFF
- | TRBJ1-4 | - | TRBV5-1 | TGCGCCAGCAGCACTACCCCAGGGGCGGTTAATGAAAAACTGTTTTTT | CASSTTPGAVNEKLFF
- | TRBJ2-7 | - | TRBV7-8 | TGTGCCAGCTCTTACGGCCGCTACGAGCAGTACTTC | CASSYGRYEQYF
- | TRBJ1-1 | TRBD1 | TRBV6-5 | TGTGCCAGCAGTCCGCTACGACAGGGAGAGACTGAAGCTTTCTTT | CASSPLRQGETEAFF
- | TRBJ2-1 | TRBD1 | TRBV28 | TGTGCCAGCAGTACCCCCGGCAGGGGGCCCTACAATGAGCAGTTCTTC | CASSTPGRGPYNEQFF
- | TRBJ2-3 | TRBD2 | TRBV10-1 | TGCGCCAGCAGGAACACTAGCGGGAGGACAGATACGCAGTATTTT | CASRNTSGRTDTQYF
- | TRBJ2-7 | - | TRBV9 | TGTGCCAGCAGCGTAGATCAGAACACTCTCTACGAGCAGTACTTC | CASSVDQNTLYEQYF
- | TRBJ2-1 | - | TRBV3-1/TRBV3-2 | TGTGCCAGCAGCCAAGAAAGAAGGGAGCAGTTCTTC | CASSQERREQFF
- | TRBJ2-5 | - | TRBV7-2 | TGTGCCAGCAGGGCGTGGAGGGAGACCCAGTACTTC | CASRAWRETQYF
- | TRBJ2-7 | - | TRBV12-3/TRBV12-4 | TGTGCCAGCAGCCCATTCCCCTACGAGCAGTACTTC | CASSPFPYEQYF
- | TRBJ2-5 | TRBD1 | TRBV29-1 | TGCAGCGTGAACAGGGGGGAGACCCAGTACTTC | CSVNRGETQYF
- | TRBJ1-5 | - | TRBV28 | TGTGCCAGTGAAACGAGCAATCAGCCCCAGCATTTT | CASETSNQPQHF
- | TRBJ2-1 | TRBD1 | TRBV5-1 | TGCGCCAGCACCCCGCCTTCGACAGGGGTCAACAATGAGCAGTTCTTC | CASTPPSTGVNNEQFF